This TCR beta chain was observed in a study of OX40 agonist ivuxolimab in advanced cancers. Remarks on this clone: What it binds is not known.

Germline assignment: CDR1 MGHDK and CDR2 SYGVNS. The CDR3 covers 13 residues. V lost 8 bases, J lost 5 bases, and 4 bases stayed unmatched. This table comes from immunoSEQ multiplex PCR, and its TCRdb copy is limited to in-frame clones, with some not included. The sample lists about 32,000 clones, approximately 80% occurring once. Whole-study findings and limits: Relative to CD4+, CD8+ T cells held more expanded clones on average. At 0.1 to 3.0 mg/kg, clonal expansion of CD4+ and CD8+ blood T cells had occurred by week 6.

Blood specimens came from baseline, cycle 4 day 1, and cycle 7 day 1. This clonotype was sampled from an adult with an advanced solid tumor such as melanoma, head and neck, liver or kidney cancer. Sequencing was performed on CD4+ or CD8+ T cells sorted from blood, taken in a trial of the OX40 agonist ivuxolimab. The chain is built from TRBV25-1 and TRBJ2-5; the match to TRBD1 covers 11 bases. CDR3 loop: CASGGQGVETQYF. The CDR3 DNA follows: TGTGCCAGCGGGGGACAGGGGGTGGAGACCCAGTACTTC.